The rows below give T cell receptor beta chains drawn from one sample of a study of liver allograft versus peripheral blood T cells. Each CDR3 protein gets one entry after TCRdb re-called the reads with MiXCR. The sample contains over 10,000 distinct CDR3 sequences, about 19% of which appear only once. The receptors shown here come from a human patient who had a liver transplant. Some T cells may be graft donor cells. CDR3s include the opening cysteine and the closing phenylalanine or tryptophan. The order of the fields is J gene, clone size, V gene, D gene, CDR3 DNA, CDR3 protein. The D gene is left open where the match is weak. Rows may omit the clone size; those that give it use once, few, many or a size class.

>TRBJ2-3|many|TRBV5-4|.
TGTGCCAGCAGCGGGGTGGCGGGACTCCGGCAGGATACGCAGTATTTT
CASSGVAGLRQDTQYF
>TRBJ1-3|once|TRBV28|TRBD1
TGTGCCAGCTACTCGACAGGGGAAGGTGGAAACACCATATATTTT
CASYSTGEGGNTIYF
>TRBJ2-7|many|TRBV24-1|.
TGTGCCACCAGTGATTTCCCCTCGGGATACTTC
CATSDFPSGYF
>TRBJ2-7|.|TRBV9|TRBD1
TGTGCCAGCAGCCCCTTTACAGGGGCCCCAGGTGGGGAGCAGTACTTC
CASSPFTGAPGGEQYF
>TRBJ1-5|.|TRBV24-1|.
TGTGCCACCAGTGACCCTACAAATACCGGACAGCCCCAGCATTTT
CATSDPTNTGQPQHF
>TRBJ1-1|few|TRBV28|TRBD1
TGTGCCAGCAGTCCCGGGGACAGGGGCTTGGGCACTGAAGCTTTCTTT
CASSPGDRGLGTEAFF
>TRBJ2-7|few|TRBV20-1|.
TGCAGTGCTAGCACAGGGAGGGGTTACGAGCAGTACTTC
CSASTGRGYEQYF
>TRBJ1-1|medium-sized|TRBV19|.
TGTGCCAGTAGTGTGTCGGCGAACACTGAAGCTTTCTTT
CASSVSANTEAFF
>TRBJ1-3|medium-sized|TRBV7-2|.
TGTGCCAGCAGCTTAGGGCCACAGGGTTCTACTGGAAACACCATATATTTT
CASSLGPQGSTGNTIYF
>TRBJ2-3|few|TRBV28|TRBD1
TGTGCCAGCAGTTTCCAGGACAGGGACGCAGATACGCAGTATTTT
CASSFQDRDADTQYF
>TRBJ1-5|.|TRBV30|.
TGTGCCTGGAGTTCGGACAGCAATCAGCCCCAGCATTTT
CAWSSDSNQPQHF
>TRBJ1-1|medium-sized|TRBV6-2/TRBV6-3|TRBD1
TGTGCCAGCAGGAGGACAGGGAACACTGAAGCTTTCTTT
CASRRTGNTEAFF
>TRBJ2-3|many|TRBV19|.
TGTGCCAGTAGTCATCAGTGGGATACGCAGTATTTT
CASSHQWDTQYF
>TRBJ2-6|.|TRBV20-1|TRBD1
TGCAGTGCCAAACAGGGGGGCGGCTCTGGGGCCAACGTCCTGACTTTC
CSAKQGGGSGANVLTF
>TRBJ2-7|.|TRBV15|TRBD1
TGTGCCACCAGCAGAGTTGCAGGGGGTCCCTACGAGCAGTACTTC
CATSRVAGGPYEQYF
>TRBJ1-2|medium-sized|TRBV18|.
TGTGCCAGCTCAAGCTCTTTATATGGCTACACCTTC
CASSSSLYGYTF
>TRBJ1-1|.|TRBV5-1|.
TGCGCCAGCAGCTTGGGATGGGGGGCGCGGACGAACACTGAAGCTTTCTTT
CASSLGWGARTNTEAFF
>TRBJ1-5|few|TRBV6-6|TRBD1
TGTGCCAGCAGTTACTCTGACAGGGAGCTCTATAGCAATCAGCCCCAGCATTTT
CASSYSDRELYSNQPQHF
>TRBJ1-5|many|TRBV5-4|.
TGTGCCAGCAGCGCGACACCGGGCGACCATCAGCCCCAGCATTTT
CASSATPGDHQPQHF
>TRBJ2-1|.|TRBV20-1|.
TGCAGTGCTAGAGATCGGCTGGGAGGAAAGATCTATGAGCAGTTCTTC
CSARDRLGGKIYEQFF
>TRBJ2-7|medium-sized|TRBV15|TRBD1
TGTGCCACCAGCAGAGTGTGGGACAGCTCCTACGAGCAGTACTTC
CATSRVWDSSYEQYF
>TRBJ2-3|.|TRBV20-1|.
TGCAGTGCTAGTCGCGGCGGGGACCTCAAAGATACGCAGTATTTT
CSASRGGDLKDTQYF
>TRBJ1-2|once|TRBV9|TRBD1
TGTGCCAGCAGCGCTTTGACAGGGGCGTCTTATGGCTACACCTTC
CASSALTGASYGYTF
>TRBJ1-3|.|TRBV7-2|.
TGTGCCAGCAGCTCCGGACGGTTCTCTGGAAACACCATATATTTT
CASSSGRFSGNTIYF
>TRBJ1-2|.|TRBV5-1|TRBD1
TGCGCCAGCAGCTTGGCCCAGGGGGCCGACTATGGCTACACCTTC
CASSLAQGADYGYTF
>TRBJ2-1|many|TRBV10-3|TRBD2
TGTGCCATCAGTGAGTTAACTAGCGGGGGCTCCTACAATGAGCAGTTCTTC
CAISELTSGGSYNEQFF
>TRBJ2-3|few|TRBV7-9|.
TGTGCCAGCAGCTTAGGTCTTTCTGGCACAGATACGCAGTATTTT
CASSLGLSGTDTQYF
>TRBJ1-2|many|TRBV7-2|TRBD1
TGTGCCAGCAGCTCTCAGGGGGGTATCACGTATGGCTACACCTTC
CASSSQGGITYGYTF
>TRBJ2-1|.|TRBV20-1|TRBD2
TGCAGTGCTAGAGGCCTAGCGGGATGGGGCAATGAGCAGTTCTTC
CSARGLAGWGNEQFF
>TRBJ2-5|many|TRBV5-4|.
TGTGCCAGCAGCTTGGCCCGCAGGGATGGGGAGACCCAGTACTTC
CASSLARRDGETQYF
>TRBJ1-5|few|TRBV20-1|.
TGCAGTGCTGCCGGCACTCCGAGCAATCAGCCCCAGCATTTT
CSAAGTPSNQPQHF
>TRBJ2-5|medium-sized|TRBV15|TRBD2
TGTGCCACCAGCAGAGGGACTAGCGGACAAGAGACCCAGTACTTC
CATSRGTSGQETQYF
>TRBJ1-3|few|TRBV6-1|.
TGTGCCAGCAGTGAACGGGACACCTCTGGAAACACCATATATTTT
CASSERDTSGNTIYF
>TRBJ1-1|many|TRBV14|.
TGTGCCAGCAGCCAAGTTGTGGGGACTGAAGCTTTCTTT
CASSQVVGTEAFF
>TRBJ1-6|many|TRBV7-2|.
TGTGCCAGCAGCTTAGATGGGGTTACAGGGTACAAAGGTTCACCCCTCCACTTT
CASSLDGVTGYKGSPLHF
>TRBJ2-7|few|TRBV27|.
TGTGCCAGCAGCCCAACAGGCCCCTACGAGCAGTACTTC
CASSPTGPYEQYF
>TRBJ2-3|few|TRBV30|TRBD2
TGTGCCTGGAGCACAACTAGCGGGAGAGGGGATACGCAGTATTTT
CAWSTTSGRGDTQYF
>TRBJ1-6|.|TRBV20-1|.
TGCAGTGCTAGCCAGGTAGCGGATTCACCCCTCCACTTT
CSASQVADSPLHF
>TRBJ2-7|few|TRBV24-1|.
TGTGCCACCAGTGACCCTGGACAGCCCTACGAGCAGTACTTC
CATSDPGQPYEQYF
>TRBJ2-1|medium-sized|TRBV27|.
TGTGCCAGCACCCACCAGGGGAGTTGGTTTGGCAATGAGCAGTTCTTC
CASTHQGSWFGNEQFF
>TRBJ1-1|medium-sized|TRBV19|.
TGTGCCAGTAGCAAGATGACAGGGAACACTGAAGCTTTCTTT
CASSKMTGNTEAFF
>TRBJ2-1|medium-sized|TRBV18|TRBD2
TGTGCCAGCTCACCACCGAGAGCGGGAGGGCCGAGGGATGAGCAGTTCTTC
CASSPPRAGGPRDEQFF
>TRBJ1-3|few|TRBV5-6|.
TGTGCCAGCAGCCTCGACCTCTCTGGAAACACCATATATTTT
CASSLDLSGNTIYF
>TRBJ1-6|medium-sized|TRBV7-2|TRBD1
TGTGCCAGCAGCAAACAGGGGGAGTCACCCCTCCACTTT
CASSKQGESPLHF
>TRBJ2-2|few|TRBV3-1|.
TGTGCCAGCACCCCTCATGGCCCGTTACGGGGCGGGGAGCTGTTTTTT
CASTPHGPLRGGELFF
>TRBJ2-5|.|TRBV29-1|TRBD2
TGCAGCGTGGCTAGCGGGGGCCTACAAGAGACCCAGTACTTC
CSVASGGLQETQYF
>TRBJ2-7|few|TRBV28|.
TGTGCCAGCAGTGTCACAGTTGGCGGATTCTCCTACGAGCAGTACTTC
CASSVTVGGFSYEQYF
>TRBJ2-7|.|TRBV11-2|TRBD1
TGTGCCAGCAGCTTTAACCTCAGGGGGTTGAGCTCCTACGAGCAGTACTTC
CASSFNLRGLSSYEQYF